The present T cell receptor (beta chain) was sequenced within a study of blood T cell repertoires in COVID-19. Study-wide context: The origin of the acute and convalescent COVID-19 samples was the United States, Italy and Spain. In each case, the material was cDNA or gDNA derived from T cells, B-cell-depleted T cells, or PBMCs.

In the study's own analysis: Amplification from reference gene primers served as the basis for estimated nucleated cell counts. Assay: immunoSEQ multiplex PCR; the TCRdb copy retains only in-frame clones and omits some. For V, J and clone size, that table is used; D and trimming come from the DNA. Among some 130,000 clones listed, about 87% were seen once. CDR3 size: 14 residues. Germline CDR1 reads SGHNT; CDR2 reads YYREEE (reference sequence). The V end lost 4 bases, the J end lost 3 bases, and 13 bases lay between the germline ends. The V gene is TRBV5-4, the J gene TRBJ1-1; a possible D gene is TRBD1 (5 bases). The sequenced sample was peripheral blood. The sequence came from a human donor in a cohort sampled during active COVID-19. CDR3 in amino acids: CASSRARGDTEAFF. The CDR3 DNA is TGTGCCAGCAGCCGGGCCCGGGGGGACACTGAAGCTTTCTTT.